The entry below describes one TCR beta chain. Antigen: not known. The V end lost 0 bases, the J end lost 5 bases, and 16 bases lay between the germline ends. The CDR3 has 16 amino acids. CDR1 WSHSY and CDR2 SAAADI come from the germline V gene. This sample was taken from a study of T cell responses to AZD1222 COVID-19 vaccine. TCRdb's table, derived via immunoSEQ multiplex PCR, lists solely in-frame clones and lacks some. The sample shows approximately 110,000 clones, under 85% of them seen only once. Study-wide findings and caveats: At baseline, just a handful of AZD1222 recipients tested seropositive. A mostly white British donor set with more females was recruited, and clonal diversity was possibly underestimated.

The starting material was peripheral blood, obtained on day 0 of AZD1222 vaccination. The origin of this receptor is an adult in good health. The chain carries TRBV10-2 and TRBJ1-1; D perhaps matches TRBD1 (5 bases). The CDR3 DNA sequence: TGCGCCAGCAGTGAGTCCGGGACTCTCGATGGTACTGAAGCTTTCTTT. Encoded protein: CASSESGTLDGTEAFF.